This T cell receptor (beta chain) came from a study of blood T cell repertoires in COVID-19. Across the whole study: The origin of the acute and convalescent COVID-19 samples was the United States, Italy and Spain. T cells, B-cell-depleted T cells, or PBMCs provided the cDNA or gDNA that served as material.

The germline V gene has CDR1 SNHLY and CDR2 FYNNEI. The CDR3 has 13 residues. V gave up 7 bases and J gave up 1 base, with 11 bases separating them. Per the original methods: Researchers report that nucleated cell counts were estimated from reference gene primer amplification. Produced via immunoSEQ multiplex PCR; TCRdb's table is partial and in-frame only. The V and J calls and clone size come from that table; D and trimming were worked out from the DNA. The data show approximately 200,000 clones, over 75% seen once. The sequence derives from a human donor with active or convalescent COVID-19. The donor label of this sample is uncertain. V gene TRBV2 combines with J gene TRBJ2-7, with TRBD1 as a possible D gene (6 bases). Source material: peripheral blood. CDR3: CASNGQRSYEQYF. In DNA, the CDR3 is TGTGCCAGCAACGGACAGCGGTCCTACGAGCAGTACTTC.